This note documents a single T cell receptor (beta chain) sequence. These data originate in a study of blood T cell repertoires in COVID-19. Here immunoSEQ multiplex PCR was the method, and the copy in TCRdb shows in-frame clones only, minus some. The table shows 100,000 to 150,000 clones, with roughly 88% occurring only once. CDR1 is SGHDN, CDR2 FVKESK, per germline. The CDR3 has 14 amino acids. The trim removed 4 bases at V and 3 bases at J, leaving 3 bases unmatched. This rearrangement joins TRBV14 to TRBJ1-1; 9 nucleotides line up with TRBD1. Source material: peripheral blood. This receptor was identified in a man aged 50-59 years with acute or convalescent COVID-19. CDR3 loop: CASSLQGADTEAFF. CDR3 nucleotide sequence: TGTGCCAGCAGCCTACAGGGGGCCGACACTGAAGCTTTCTTT.